Listed below are T cell receptor beta chains from one sample, sequenced in a study of CD8 T cells in Susac syndrome. TCRdb reprocessed the immunoSEQ multiplex PCR reads with MiXCR, giving one entry per CDR3 protein. Among about 140,000 distinct CDR3 sequences listed, 95% were seen once. The sample consisted of CD4+ T cells from PBMCs. The receptors were sampled from a human donor with Susac syndrome. CDR3s include the opening cysteine and the closing phenylalanine or tryptophan. A D gene is named only where the DNA matches it firmly. Rows give clone size only sometimes, using once, few, many, or a class for an expanded clone.

abundance	v_gene	d_gene	j_gene	CDR3aa	CDR3nt
-	TRBV9	TRBD1	TRBJ2-6	CASSPWTGREGANVLTF	TGTGCCAGCAGCCCTTGGACAGGACGGGAAGGGGCCAACGTCCTGACTTTC
few	TRBV9	-	TRBJ2-1	CASSGYNEQFF	TGTGCCAGCAGCGGTTACAATGAGCAGTTCTTC
-	TRBV30	-	TRBJ1-1	CAWKTAMNTEAFF	TGTGCCTGGAAGACAGCCATGAACACTGAAGCCTTCTTT
-	TRBV20-1	-	TRBJ2-7	CSAEEEYEQYF	TGCAGTGCCGAGGAGGAGTACGAGCAGTACTTC
-	TRBV12-3/TRBV12-4	-	TRBJ2-1	CASSTSGLNEQFF	TGTGCCAGCAGTACAAGCGGGCTCAATGAGCAGTTCTTC
-	TRBV9	-	TRBJ2-1	CASSRLSSRHSSEQFF	TGTGCCAGCAGCCGCCTTAGTAGCCGCCACTCAAGTGAGCAGTTCTTC
-	TRBV20-1	TRBD2	TRBJ2-1	CSARVGGGAYNEQFF	TGCAGTGCTAGAGTTGGTGGGGGGGCCTACAATGAGCAGTTCTTC
few	TRBV2	-	TRBJ2-5	CASRRETQYF	TGTGCCAGCAGGAGGGAGACCCAGTACTTC
-	TRBV23-1	TRBD2	TRBJ2-2	CASRPCAGLAGVSNTGELFF	TGCGCCAGCAGACCTTGTGCCGGACTAGCGGGAGTTTCGAACACCGGGGAGCTGTTTTTT
-	TRBV21-1	-	TRBJ1-2	CASSNLSRRGENGYTF	TGTGCCAGCAGCAATTTATCGAGGCGAGGGGAGAATGGCTACACCTTC
-	TRBV14	-	TRBJ2-3	CASSQDWDVGTQYF	TGTGCCAGCAGCCAAGACTGGGACGTTGGTACGCAGTATTTT
-	TRBV11-3	-	TRBJ1-1	CASSLDGQNTEAFF	TGTGCCAGCAGCTTAGATGGACAGAACACTGAAGCTTTCTTT
once	TRBV15	TRBD2	TRBJ2-5	CATGTGTSEETQYF	TGTGCCACCGGCACCGGGACTAGTGAGGAGACCCAGTACTTC
-	TRBV12-5	-	TRBJ2-7	CASGLGQGTAYEQYF	TGTGCTAGTGGTTTGGGCCAGGGGACCGCCTACGAGCAGTACTTC
-	TRBV5-1	-	TRBJ1-5	CASSLTGPTF	TGCGCCAGCAGCTTGACAGGCCCGACTTTT
-	TRBV30	-	TRBJ2-5	CAWSGGGETHF	TGTGCCTGGAGTGGTGGTGGAGAGACCCACTTC
-	TRBV7-9	-	TRBJ2-5	CASSALTTRGSQTQYF	TGTGCCAGCAGCGCACTAACAACCCGAGGTTCGCAGACCCAGTACTTC
-	TRBV28	-	TRBJ2-5	CASSRLGGRGGSETQYF	TGTGCCAGCAGTCGACTAGGGGGGAGAGGGGGCTCAGAGACCCAGTACTTC
-	TRBV15	TRBD2	TRBJ2-1	CATERSGRSYEQFF	TGTGCCACCGAACGTAGCGGGAGAAGCTATGAGCAGTTCTTC
-	TRBV7-9	TRBD2	TRBJ2-1	CASSLPGGNEQFF	TGTGCCAGCAGCTTACCGGGGGGAAATGAGCAGTTCTTC
-	TRBV5-1	-	TRBJ2-2	CASSLVVKWIRMELFF	TGCGCCAGCAGCTTGGTTGTCAAATGGATCCGGATGGAGCTGTTTTTT
-	TRBV2	-	TRBJ1-5	CASRRRELLDQPQHF	TGTGCCAGCAGGCGTAGGGAACTACTTGATCAGCCCCAGCATTTT
-	TRBV12-3/TRBV12-4	-	TRBJ2-7	CASISGVSEQYF	TGTGCCAGTATTTCAGGAGTGAGTGAGCAGTACTTC
-	TRBV6-5	-	TRBJ2-1	CASSYAGAAYNEQFF	TGTGCCAGCAGTTACGCGGGCGCGGCCTACAATGAGCAGTTCTTC
-	TRBV7-2	-	TRBJ1-3	CASSREGHSSGNTIYF	TGTGCCAGCAGCCGTGAGGGACACAGCTCTGGAAACACCATATATTTT
-	TRBV6-4	-	TRBJ2-1	CASSDELANYNEQFF	TGTGCCAGCAGTGACGAGCTGGCGAACTACAATGAGCAGTTCTTC
-	TRBV20-1	TRBD1	TRBJ2-5	CSAWTRDRQETQYF	TGCAGTGCTTGGACCAGGGACAGGCAAGAGACCCAGTACTTC
few	TRBV28	-	TRBJ2-1	CASSLVNEQFF	TGTGCCAGCAGTTTGGTGAATGAGCAGTTCTTC
-	TRBV9	-	TRBJ2-1	CASSPRTGKDEQFF	TGTGCCAGCAGCCCCCGGACGGGTAAGGATGAGCAGTTCTTC
-	TRBV30	-	TRBJ1-2	CAWRRRSPTNYGYTF	TGTGCCTGGCGTCGCAGGTCACCAACCAACTATGGCTACACCTTC
-	TRBV2	TRBD2	TRBJ2-3	CASTTGGLAEHSDTQYF	TGTGCCAGCACTACGGGTGGACTAGCGGAACACTCAGATACGCAGTATTTT
-	TRBV3-1	-	TRBJ2-5	CASTHLETQYF	TGTGCCAGCACCCATCTCGAGACCCAGTACTTC
-	TRBV29-1	-	TRBJ1-2	CSVEPISIGRSGYGYTF	TGCAGCGTTGAGCCTATTAGTATAGGGCGAAGCGGCTATGGCTACACCTTC
-	TRBV20-1	TRBD2	TRBJ2-7	CSASGSGRADQSEQYF	TGCAGTGCTAGTGGTAGCGGGAGGGCCGATCAGAGCGAGCAGTACTTC
-	TRBV20-1	-	TRBJ2-1	CSALEGLWGNEQFF	TGCAGTGCTCTAGAAGGGTTATGGGGCAATGAGCAGTTCTTC
-	TRBV3-1	TRBD1	TRBJ2-7	CASSQAGGSYEQYF	TGTGCCAGCAGCCAAGCAGGGGGATCCTACGAGCAGTACTTC
-	TRBV28	-	TRBJ2-7	CASNRRVHYEQYF	TGTGCCAGCAATCGGCGGGTCCACTACGAGCAGTACTTC
once	TRBV20-1	TRBD2	TRBJ2-3	CSARRGLAGGADTQYF	TGCAGTGCTCGAAGGGGACTAGCGGGAGGAGCAGATACGCAGTATTTT
-	TRBV6-6	-	TRBJ2-3	CASSYVGSGTDTQYF	TGTGCCAGCAGTTACGTGGGGTCGGGCACAGATACGCAGTATTTT
-	TRBV30	-	TRBJ2-1	CAWSPGTSTNEQFF	TGTGCCTGGAGTCCCGGAACGAGTACCAATGAGCAGTTCTTC
-	TRBV20-1	-	TRBJ2-3	CSARGRGASTDTQYF	TGCAGTGCCCGCGGTCGGGGGGCCAGCACAGATACGCAGTATTTT
-	TRBV5-1	TRBD1	TRBJ1-5	CASREGQGNQPQHF	TGCGCCAGCAGGGAAGGACAGGGTAATCAGCCCCAGCATTTT
-	TRBV29-1	-	TRBJ2-5	CSVEENRVDPQYF	TGCAGCGTTGAAGAAAACAGGGTCGACCCCCAGTACTTC
-	TRBV29-1	TRBD1	TRBJ1-2	CSVENRGDPSGYTF	TGCAGCGTTGAAAACAGGGGGGACCCTTCCGGCTACACCTTC
-	TRBV6-5	-	TRBJ2-5	CASSRQRGETQYF	TGTGCCAGCAGTCGTCAGCGCGGGGAGACCCAGTACTTC
-	TRBV7-8	-	TRBJ2-1	CASSLGRLRIQNEQFF	TGTGCCAGCAGCTTAGGTCGACTCCGGATACAGAATGAGCAGTTCTTC